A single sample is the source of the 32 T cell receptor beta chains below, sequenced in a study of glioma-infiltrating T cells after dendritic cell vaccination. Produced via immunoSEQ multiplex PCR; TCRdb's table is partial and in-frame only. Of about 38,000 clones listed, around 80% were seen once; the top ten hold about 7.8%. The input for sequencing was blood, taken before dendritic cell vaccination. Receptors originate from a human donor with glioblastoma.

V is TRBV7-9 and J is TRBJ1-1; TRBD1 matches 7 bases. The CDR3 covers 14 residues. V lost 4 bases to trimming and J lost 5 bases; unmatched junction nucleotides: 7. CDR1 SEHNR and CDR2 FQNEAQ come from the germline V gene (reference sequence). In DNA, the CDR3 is TGTGCCAGCAGCTATACAGGGGTGCAAACTGAAGCTTTCTTT. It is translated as CASSYTGVQTEAFF.

Here the CDR3 reads CASSLTGPGNTIYF. The CDR3 DNA reads as TGTGCCAGCAGCTTGACAGGGCCCGGAAACACCATATATTTT. The rearrangement joins TRBV7-6 to TRBJ1-3, with 7 bases identical to TRBD1. The CDR3 contains 14 residues. Trimming at V came to 3 bases and at J to 4 bases, leaving 3 bases not matched to a gene. Germline-derived CDR1 and CDR2 are SGHVS and FNYEAQ.

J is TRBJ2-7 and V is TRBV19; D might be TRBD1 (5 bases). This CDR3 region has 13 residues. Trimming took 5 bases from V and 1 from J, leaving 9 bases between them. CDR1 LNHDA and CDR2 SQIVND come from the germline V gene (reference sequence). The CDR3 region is CASSHGQSYEQYF. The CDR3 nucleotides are TGTGCCAGTAGTCACGGACAATCCTACGAGCAGTACTTC.

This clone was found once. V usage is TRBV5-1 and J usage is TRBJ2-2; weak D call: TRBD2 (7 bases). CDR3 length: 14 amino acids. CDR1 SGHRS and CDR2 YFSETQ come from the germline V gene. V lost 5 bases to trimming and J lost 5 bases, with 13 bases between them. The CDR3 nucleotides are TGCGCCAGCAGTCTGGCGGGGGCAACCGGGGAGCTGTTTTTT. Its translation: CASSLAGATGELFF.

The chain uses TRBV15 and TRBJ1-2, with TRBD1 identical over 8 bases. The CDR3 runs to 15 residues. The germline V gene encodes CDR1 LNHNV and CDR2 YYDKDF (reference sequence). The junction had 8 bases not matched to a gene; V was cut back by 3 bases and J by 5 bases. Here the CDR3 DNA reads TGTGCCACCAGCAGGGACCTGGACAGGGCTTATGGCTACACCTTC. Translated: CATSRDLDRAYGYTF.

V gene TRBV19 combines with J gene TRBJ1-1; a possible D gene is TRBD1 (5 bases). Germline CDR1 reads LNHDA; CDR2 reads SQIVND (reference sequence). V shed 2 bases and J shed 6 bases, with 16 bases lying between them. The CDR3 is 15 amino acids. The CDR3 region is CASSIWGGVGAEAFF. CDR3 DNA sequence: TGTGCCAGTAGTATATGGGGCGGTGTGGGCGCTGAAGCTTTCTTT.

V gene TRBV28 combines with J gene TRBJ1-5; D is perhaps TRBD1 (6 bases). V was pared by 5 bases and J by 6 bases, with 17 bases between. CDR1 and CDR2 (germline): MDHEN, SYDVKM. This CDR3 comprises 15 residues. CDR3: CASSLYAGEGQPQHF. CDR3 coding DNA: TGTGCCAGCAGTCTATACGCAGGGGAAGGTCAGCCCCAGCATTTT.

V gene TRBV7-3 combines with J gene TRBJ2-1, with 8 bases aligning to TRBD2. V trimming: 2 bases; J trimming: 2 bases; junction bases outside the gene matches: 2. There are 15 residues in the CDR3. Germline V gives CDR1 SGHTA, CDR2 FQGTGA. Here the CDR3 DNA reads TGTGCCAGCAGCTTAGGCGGGGGGACCTACAATGAGCAGTTCTTC. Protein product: CASSLGGGTYNEQFF.

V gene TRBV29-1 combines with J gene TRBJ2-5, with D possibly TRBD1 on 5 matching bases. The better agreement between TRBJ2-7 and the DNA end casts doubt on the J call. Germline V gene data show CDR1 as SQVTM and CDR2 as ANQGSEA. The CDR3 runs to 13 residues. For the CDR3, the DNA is TGCAGCGTTGAGGCAGGGAATTTTGACGAGCAGTACTTC. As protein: CSVEAGNFDEQYF.

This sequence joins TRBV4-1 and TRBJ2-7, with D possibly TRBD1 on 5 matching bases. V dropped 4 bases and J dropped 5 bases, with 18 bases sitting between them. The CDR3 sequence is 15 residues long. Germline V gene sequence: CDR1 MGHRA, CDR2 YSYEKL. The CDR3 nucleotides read TGCGCCAGCAGCCTGCGATCTTCAGGGATTGACGAGCAGTACTTC. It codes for CASSLRSSGIDEQYF.

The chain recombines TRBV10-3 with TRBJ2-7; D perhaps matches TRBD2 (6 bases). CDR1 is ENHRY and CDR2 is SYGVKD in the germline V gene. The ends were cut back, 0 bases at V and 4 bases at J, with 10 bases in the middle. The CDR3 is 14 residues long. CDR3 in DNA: TGTGCCATCAGTGAGTCATCGGGGGAGTACGAGCAGTACTTC. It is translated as CAISESSGEYEQYF.

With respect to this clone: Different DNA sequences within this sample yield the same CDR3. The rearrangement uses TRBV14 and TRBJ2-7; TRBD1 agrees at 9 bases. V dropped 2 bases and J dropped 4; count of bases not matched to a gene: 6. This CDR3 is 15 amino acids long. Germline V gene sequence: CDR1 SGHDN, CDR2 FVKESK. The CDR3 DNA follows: TGTGCCAGCAGCCAATTGGACAGGGGCGCGTACGAGCAGTACTTC. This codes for CASSQLDRGAYEQYF.

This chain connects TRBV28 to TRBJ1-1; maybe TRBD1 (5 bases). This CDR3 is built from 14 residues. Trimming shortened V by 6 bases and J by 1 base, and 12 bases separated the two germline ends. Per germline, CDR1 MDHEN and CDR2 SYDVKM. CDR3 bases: TGTGCCAGCAGGTACAGGACGGCGAACACTGAAGCTTTCTTT. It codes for CASRYRTANTEAFF.

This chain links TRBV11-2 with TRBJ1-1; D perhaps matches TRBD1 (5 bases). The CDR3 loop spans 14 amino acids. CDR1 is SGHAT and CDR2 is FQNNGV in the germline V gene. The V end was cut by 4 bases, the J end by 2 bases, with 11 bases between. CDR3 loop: CASSWGGPNTEAFF. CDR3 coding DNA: TGTGCCAGCAGCTGGGGGGGACCTAACACTGAAGCTTTCTTT.

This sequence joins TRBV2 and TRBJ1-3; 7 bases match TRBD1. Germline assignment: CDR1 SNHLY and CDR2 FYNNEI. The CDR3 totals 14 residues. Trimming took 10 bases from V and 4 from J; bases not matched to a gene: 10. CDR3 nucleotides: TGTGCCACTAACGACCGACAGGGCGGAAACACCATATATTTT. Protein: CATNDRQGGNTIYF.

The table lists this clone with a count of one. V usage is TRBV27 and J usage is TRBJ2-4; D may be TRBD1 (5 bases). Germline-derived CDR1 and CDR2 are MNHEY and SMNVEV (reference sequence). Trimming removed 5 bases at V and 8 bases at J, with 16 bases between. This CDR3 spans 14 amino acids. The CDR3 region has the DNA TGTGCCAGCAGTCTCACCGGACCGACAGACATTCAGTACTTC. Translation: CASSLTGPTDIQYF.

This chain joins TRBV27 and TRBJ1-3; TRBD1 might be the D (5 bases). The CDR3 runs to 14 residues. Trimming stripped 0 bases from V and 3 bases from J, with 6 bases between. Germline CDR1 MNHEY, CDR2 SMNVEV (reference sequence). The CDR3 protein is CASSLSGVGNTIYF. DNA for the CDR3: TGTGCCAGCAGTTTATCAGGGGTTGGAAACACCATATATTTT.

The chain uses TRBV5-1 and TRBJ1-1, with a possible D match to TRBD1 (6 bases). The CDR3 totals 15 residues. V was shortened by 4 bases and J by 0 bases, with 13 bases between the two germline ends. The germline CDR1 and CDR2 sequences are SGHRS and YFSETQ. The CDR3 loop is CASSTETGLNTEAFF. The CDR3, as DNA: TGCGCCAGCAGCACCGAAACAGGGCTGAACACTGAAGCTTTCTTT.

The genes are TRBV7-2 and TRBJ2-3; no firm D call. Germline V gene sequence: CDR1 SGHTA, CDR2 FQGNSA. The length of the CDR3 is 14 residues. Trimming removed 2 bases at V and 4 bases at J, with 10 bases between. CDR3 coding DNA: TGTGCCAGCAGCTTAATAGGCGCGGCAGATACGCAGTATTTT. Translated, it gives CASSLIGAADTQYF.

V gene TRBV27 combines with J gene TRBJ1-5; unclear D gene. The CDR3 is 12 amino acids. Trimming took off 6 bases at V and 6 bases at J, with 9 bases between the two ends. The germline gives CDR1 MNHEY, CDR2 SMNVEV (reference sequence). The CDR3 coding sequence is TGTGCCAGCAGCATGGGAGGTCAGCCCCAGCATTTT. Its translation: CASSMGGQPQHF.

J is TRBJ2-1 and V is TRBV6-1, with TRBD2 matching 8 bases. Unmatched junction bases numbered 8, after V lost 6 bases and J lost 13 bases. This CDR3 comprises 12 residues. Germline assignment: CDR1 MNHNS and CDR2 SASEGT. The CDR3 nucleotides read TGTGCCAGCAGAAGAGCGGGGGAGGATCAGTTCTTC. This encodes CASRRAGEDQFF.

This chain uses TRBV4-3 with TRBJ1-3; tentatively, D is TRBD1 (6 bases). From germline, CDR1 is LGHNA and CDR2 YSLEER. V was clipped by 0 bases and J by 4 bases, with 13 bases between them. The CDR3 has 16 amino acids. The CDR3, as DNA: TGCGCCAGCAGCCAAGATGTTGGGGGCGGGGGAAACACCATATATTTT. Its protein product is CASSQDVGGGGNTIYF.

The CDR3 nucleotides read TGTGCCAGCAGCCAGGAAAGGACAGGGATGTTGAGGACTGAAGCTTTCTTT. Its translation is CASSQERTGMLRTEAFF. The chain employs TRBV4-2 and TRBJ1-1, with 8 bases aligning to TRBD1. The CDR3 contains 17 residues. CDR1 LGHNA and CDR2 YNFKEQ come from the germline V gene. The J segment lost 5 bases and the V segment lost 3 bases, leaving 14 bases of the junction unmatched.

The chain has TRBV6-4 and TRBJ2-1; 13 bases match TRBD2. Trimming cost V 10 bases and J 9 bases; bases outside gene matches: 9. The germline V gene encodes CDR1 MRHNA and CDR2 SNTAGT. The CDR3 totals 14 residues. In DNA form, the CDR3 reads TGTGCCACCGGGACTAGCGGGGACTCGAGTGAGCAGTTCTTC. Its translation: CATGTSGDSSEQFF.

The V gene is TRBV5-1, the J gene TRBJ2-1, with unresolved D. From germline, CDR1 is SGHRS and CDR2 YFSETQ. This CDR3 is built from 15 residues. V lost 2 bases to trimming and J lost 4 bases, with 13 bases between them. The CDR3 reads CASSLATDTYNEQFF. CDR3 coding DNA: TGCGCCAGCAGCTTAGCAACAGATACTTACAATGAGCAGTTCTTC. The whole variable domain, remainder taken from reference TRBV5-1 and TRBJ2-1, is KAGVTQTPRYLIKTRGQQVTLSCSPISGHRSVSWYQQTPGQGLQFLFEYFSETQRNKGNFPGRFSGRQFSNSRSEMNVSTLELGDSALYLCASSLATDTYNEQFFGPGTRLTVL.

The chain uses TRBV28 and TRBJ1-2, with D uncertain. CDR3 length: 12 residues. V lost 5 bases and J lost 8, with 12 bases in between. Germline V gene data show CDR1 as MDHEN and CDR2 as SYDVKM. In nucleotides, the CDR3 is TGTGCCAGCAGTCCACCAGCTAGGGGCTACACCTTC. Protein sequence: CASSPPARGYTF.

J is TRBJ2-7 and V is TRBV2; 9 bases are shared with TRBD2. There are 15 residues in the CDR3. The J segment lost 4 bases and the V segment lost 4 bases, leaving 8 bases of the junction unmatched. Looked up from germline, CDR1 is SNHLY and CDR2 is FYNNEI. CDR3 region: CASSAASGVSYEQYF. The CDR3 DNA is TGTGCCAGCAGTGCTGCTAGCGGGGTTTCATACGAGCAGTACTTC.

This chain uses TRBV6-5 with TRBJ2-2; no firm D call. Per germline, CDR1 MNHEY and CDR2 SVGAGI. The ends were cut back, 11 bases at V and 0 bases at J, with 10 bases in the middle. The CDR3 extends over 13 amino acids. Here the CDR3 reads CAARGPNTGELFF. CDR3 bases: TGTGCCGCCCGTGGGCCGAACACCGGGGAGCTGTTTTTT.

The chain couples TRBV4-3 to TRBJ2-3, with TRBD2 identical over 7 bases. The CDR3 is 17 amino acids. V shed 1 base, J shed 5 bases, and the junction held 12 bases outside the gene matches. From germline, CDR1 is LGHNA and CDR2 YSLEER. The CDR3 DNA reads TGCGCCAGCAGCCAAGGCAGGGAGGGGCTAGCCGAAGATACGCAGTATTTT. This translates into CASSQGREGLAEDTQYF.

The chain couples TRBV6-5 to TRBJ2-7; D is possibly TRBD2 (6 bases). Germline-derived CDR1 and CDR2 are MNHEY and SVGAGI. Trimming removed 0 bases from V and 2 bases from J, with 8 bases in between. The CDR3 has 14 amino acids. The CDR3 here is CASSYSEGPYEQYF. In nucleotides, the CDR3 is TGTGCCAGCAGTTACTCGGAGGGCCCCTACGAGCAGTACTTC.

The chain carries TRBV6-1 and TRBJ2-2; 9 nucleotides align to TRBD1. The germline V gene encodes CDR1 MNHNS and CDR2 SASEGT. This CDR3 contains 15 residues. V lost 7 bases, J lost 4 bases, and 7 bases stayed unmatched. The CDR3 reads CASMTGGFGTGELFF. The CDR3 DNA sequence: TGTGCCAGCATGACAGGGGGTTTTGGCACCGGGGAGCTGTTTTTT.

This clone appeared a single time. CDR3 nucleotides: TGTGCCAGCAGCCCCCGCAGGCGAGAAGCTTTCTTT. Translation: CASSPRRREAFF. The chain uses TRBV6-1 and TRBJ1-1; D not certain. Germline V gene sequence: CDR1 MNHNS, CDR2 SASEGT. The V end was cut by 6 bases, the J end by 8 bases, with 13 bases between. The CDR3 loop spans 12 amino acids.